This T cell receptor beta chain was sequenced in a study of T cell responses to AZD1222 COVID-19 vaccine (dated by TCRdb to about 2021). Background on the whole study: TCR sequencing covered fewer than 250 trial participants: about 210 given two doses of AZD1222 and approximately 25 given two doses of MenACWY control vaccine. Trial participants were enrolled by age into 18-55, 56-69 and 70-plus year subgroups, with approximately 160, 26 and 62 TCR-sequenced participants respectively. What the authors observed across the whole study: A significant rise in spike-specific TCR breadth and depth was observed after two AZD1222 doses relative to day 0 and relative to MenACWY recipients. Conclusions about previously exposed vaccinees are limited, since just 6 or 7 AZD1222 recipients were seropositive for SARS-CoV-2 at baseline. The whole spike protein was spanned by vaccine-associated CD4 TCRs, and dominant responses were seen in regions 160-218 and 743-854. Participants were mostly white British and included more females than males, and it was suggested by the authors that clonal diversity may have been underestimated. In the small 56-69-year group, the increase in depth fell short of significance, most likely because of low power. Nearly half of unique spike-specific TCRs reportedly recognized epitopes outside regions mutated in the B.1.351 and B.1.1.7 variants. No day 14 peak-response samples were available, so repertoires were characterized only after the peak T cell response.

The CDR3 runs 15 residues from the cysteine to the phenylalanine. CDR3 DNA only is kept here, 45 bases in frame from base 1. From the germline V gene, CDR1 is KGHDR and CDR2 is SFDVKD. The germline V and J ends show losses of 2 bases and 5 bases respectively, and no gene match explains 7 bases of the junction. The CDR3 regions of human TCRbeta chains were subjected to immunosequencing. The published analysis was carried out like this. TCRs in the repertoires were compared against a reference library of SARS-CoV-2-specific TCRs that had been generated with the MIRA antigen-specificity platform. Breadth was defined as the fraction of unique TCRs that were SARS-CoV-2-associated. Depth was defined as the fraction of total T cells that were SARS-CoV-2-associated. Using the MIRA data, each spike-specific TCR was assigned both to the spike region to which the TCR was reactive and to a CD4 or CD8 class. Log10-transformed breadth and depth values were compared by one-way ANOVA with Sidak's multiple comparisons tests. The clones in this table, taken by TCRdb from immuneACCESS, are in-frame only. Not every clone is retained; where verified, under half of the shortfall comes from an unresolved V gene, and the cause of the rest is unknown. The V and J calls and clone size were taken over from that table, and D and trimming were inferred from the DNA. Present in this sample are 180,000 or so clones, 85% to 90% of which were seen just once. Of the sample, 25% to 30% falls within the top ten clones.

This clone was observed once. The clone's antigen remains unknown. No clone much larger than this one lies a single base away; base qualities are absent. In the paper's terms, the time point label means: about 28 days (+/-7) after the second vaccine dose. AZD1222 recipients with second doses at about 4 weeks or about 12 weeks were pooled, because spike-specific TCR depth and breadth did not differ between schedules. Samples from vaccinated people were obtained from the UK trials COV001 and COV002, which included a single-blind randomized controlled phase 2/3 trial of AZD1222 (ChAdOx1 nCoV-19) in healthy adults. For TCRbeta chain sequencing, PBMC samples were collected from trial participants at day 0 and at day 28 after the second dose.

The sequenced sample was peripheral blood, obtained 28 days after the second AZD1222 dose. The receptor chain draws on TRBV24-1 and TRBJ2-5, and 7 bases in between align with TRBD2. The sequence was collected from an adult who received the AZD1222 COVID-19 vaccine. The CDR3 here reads CATSDSGTTLETQYF. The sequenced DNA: TGTGCCACCAGTGATTCCGGGACTACCTTGGAGACCCAGTACTTC.